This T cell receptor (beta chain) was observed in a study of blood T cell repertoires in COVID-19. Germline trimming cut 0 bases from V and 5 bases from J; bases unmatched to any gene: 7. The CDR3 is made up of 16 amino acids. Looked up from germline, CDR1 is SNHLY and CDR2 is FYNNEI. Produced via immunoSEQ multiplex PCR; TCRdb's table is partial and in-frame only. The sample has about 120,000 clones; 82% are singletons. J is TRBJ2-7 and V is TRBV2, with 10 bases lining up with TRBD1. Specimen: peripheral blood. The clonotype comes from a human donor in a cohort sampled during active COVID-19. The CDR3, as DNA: TGTGCCAGCAGTGAAGCGCCGGGACAGGGGTTCCACGAGCAGTACTTC. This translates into CASSEAPGQGFHEQYF.